This T cell receptor beta chain is from a study of human T cells and chemical hapten exposure. The overall study: During the roughly 24-week study period, patients had diphenylcyclopropenone applied to the scalp every week.

Each CDR3 protein gets one entry after TCRdb re-called the RACE reads with MiXCR. This table has around 60,000 distinct CDR3 sequences, roughly 6.7% appearing once. Specified time point: pre-sensitization, week 0. Treatment meaning: therapeutic diphenylcyclopropenone sensitization with weekly scalp DPC. General observations from the study: Relative to controls, expanded TCRs formed significantly more large CDR3 similarity clusters.

Turning to this clonotype: Antigen: not known.

The CDR3 is 15 residues long. Germline V lookup: CDR1 SEHNR, CDR2 FQNEAQ (reference sequence). The V gene lost 7 bases and the J gene lost 3 bases, with 15 bases spanning the gap. The TCR comes from a woman aged 25 to 39 with alopecia areata. Some clones in this sample may be carry-over from other donors' samples. Material: whole blood, obtained in connection with sensitization to the hapten diphenylcyclopropenone (DPC). This sequence joins TRBV7-9 and TRBJ1-4; D possibly corresponds to TRBD1 (5 bases). The CDR3 is CASNKPGMANEKLFF. The CDR3 bases are TGTGCCAGCAACAAACCAGGGATGGCTAATGAAAAACTGTTTTTT.